The text below deals with one TCR beta chain. Antigen: not known. V trimming: 6 bases; J trimming: 2 bases; junction bases outside the gene matches: 3. The CDR3 spans 14 residues. Germline CDR1 and CDR2: KGHSH and LQKENI. The sample is drawn from a study of graft-versus-host responses after intestinal transplantation. Assay: immunoSEQ multiplex PCR; the TCRdb copy retains only in-frame clones and omits some. In the table there are tens of thousands of clones, roughly 88% of which are singletons. This chain connects TRBV18 to TRBJ1-2; TRBD1 matches at 10 bases. The clonotype originates from a human donor who received an intestinal transplant. The source material was unstimulated CD4+ T cells sorted from spleen or lymph node cells, sampled before intestinal transplant. The CDR3 coding sequence is TGTGCCAGCTCGGAGGGACAGGGGAACTATGGCTACACCTTC. This gives the protein CASSEGQGNYGYTF.